The 19 T cell receptor beta chains presented below share a single source sample, sequenced in a study of cytomegalovirus exposure and HLA in healthy donors. 60 Vbeta and 13 Jbeta primers were used in PCR. The protocol was immunoSEQ multiplex PCR, while the TCRdb copy is restricted to in-frame clones and leaves out a portion. The table includes 170,000 or so clones, 78% detected once. Sequencing was performed on PBMCs. The receptors originated from a woman aged 45-65 years in good health and CMV-seropositive.

V and J are TRBV11-3 and TRBJ1-1; the match to TRBD1 covers 8 bases. CDR1 and CDR2 from the germline V gene are SGHNT and YENEEA. This CDR3 region has 14 residues. V dropped 1 base and J dropped 3; count of bases not matched to a gene: 1. The DNA of the CDR3 is TGTGCCAGCAGCTTAGGACAGGGGTACACTGAAGCTTTCTTT. It encodes CASSLGQGYTEAFF.

This clone is a singleton in its sample. The chain employs TRBV7-3 and TRBJ2-1; D unresolved. The V end was cut by 2 bases, the J end by 5 bases, with 13 bases between. The CDR3 runs to 15 residues. Germline CDR1 reads SGHTA; CDR2 reads FQGTGA. CDR3 sequence: CASSLPRTPHNEQFF. The DNA of the CDR3 is TGTGCCAGCAGCTTACCCCGCACACCTCACAATGAGCAGTTCTTC.

The chain is built from TRBV6-6 and TRBJ1-2, with 9 bases aligning to TRBD1. The J segment lost 3 bases and the V segment lost 6 bases, leaving 8 bases of the junction unmatched. The CDR3 consists of 15 residues. Germline V lookup: CDR1 MNHNY, CDR2 SVGAGI (reference sequence). CDR3 DNA sequence: TGTGCCAGCAGCCCCCCGGGACAGGGTTACTATGGCTACACCTTC. It translates to CASSPPGQGYYGYTF.

This clone was observed once. The chain joins TRBV7-2 to TRBJ1-5; TRBD1 matches at 9 bases. In germline, CDR1 is SGHTA, CDR2 FQGNSA. Trimming took 5 bases from V and 7 from J; bases not matched to a gene: 9. This CDR3 spans 15 amino acids. The CDR3 loop is CASSPGGTGLQPQHF. The CDR3 DNA reads TGTGCCAGCAGCCCCGGCGGGACAGGGCTGCAGCCCCAGCATTTT.

The chain uses TRBV7-2 and TRBJ2-3; no definite D call. The CDR3 totals 16 residues. CDR1 is SGHTA, CDR2 FQGNSA, per germline. Deletions cut 5 bases from V and 0 bases from J, with 15 bases between. The chain's CDR3 is CASSPSTATSTDTQYF. Written as DNA, the CDR3 is TGTGCCAGCAGCCCATCAACAGCTACTAGCACAGATACGCAGTATTTT.

This chain uses TRBV4-3 with TRBJ1-1; no reliable D call. The CDR3 runs 15 residues. The V end was cut by 1 base, the J end by 3 bases, with 12 bases between. Per the germline V gene, CDR1 is LGHNA and CDR2 is YSLEER. CDR3 residues: CASSQGGLWDTEAFF. The DNA for the CDR3 is TGCGCCAGCAGCCAAGGCGGACTATGGGACACTGAAGCTTTCTTT.

This clone has just a few counts. The chain is built from TRBV11-2 and TRBJ2-5; 8 bases are a match to TRBD1. The CDR3 loop spans 14 amino acids. With V trimmed by 1 base and J by 3 bases, 1 base remained unmatched. CDR1 and CDR2 (germline): SGHAT, FQNNGV. This CDR3 reads CASSLGTGKETQYF. CDR3 in DNA: TGTGCCAGCAGCTTAGGGACAGGGAAAGAGACCCAGTACTTC.

The CDR3: CASSQDPSGSTDTQYF. The CDR3 coding sequence is TGCGCCAGCAGCCAAGATCCTAGCGGGAGCACAGATACGCAGTATTTT. The rearrangement joins TRBV4-3 to TRBJ2-3; 8 nucleotides match TRBD2. CDR1 LGHNA and CDR2 YSLEER come from the germline V gene. CDR3 size: 16 residues. V trimming: 0 bases; J trimming: 0 bases; junction bases outside the gene matches: 2.

The chain links TRBV7-9 to TRBJ2-1; D not resolved. Germline-derived CDR1 and CDR2 are SEHNR and FQNEAQ (reference sequence). This CDR3 is built from 15 residues. V gave up 3 bases and J gave up 0 bases, with 9 bases separating them. CDR3 DNA: TGTGCCAGCAGCTTTGTCTTCTACTCCTACAATGAGCAGTTCTTC. Protein sequence: CASSFVFYSYNEQFF.

The chain uses TRBV28 and TRBJ2-3; TRBD2 aligns across 16 bases. The CDR3 loop spans 19 amino acids. The germline V gene has CDR1 MDHEN and CDR2 SYDVKM. With V trimmed by 0 bases and J by 2 bases, 5 bases remained unmatched. The CDR3: CASSLWGTSGRGYTDTQYF. CDR3 nucleotide sequence: TGTGCCAGCAGTTTATGGGGGACTAGCGGGAGGGGGTACACAGATACGCAGTATTTT.

CDR3 nucleotide sequence: TGTGCCAGTAGTCCTCGGACAGGTCCCACCTACGAGCAGTACTTC. As protein: CASSPRTGPTYEQYF. V and J are TRBV19 and TRBJ2-7; 7 nucleotides agree with TRBD1. The CDR3 consists of 15 residues. Germline CDR1 is LNHDA and CDR2 is SQIVND (reference sequence). Trimming at V came to 5 bases and at J to 2 bases, leaving 9 bases not matched to a gene.

This clone was detected only a few times. The genes are TRBV2 and TRBJ1-1, with D perhaps TRBD1 (5 bases). The germline V gene encodes CDR1 SNHLY and CDR2 FYNNEI. The CDR3 is 13 residues long. Trimming left V 3 bases short and J 4 bases short, with 9 bases between. The CDR3 sequence is CASSDTGLTEAFF. CDR3 sequence (DNA): TGTGCCAGCAGTGATACGGGACTCACTGAAGCTTTCTTT.

The rearrangement joins TRBV5-4 to TRBJ2-1, with 10 bases identical to TRBD2. Trimming at V came to 2 bases and at J to 3 bases, leaving 5 bases not matched to a gene. Germline assignment: CDR1 SGHNT and CDR2 YYREEE (reference sequence). The CDR3 extends over 16 amino acids. CDR3 bases: TGTGCCAGCAGCTTCCTAGCGGGGGCTGACTACAATGAGCAGTTCTTC. This sequence encodes CASSFLAGADYNEQFF.

This chain links TRBV9 with TRBJ2-2; D perhaps matches TRBD1 (6 bases). In germline, CDR1 is SGDLS, CDR2 YYNGEE. The CDR3 totals 15 residues. V lost 4 bases and J 4 bases, leaving 14 bases between the germline ends. CDR3 bases: TGTGCCAGCAGCCCTCAACAGGGAGCCACCGGGGAGCTGTTTTTT. Protein sequence: CASSPQQGATGELFF.

This chain joins TRBV5-1 and TRBJ2-1, with 9 bases matching TRBD1. The junction had 12 bases not matched to a gene; V was cut back by 4 bases and J by 4 bases. The CDR3 has 17 residues. Germline values: CDR1 SGHRS, CDR2 YFSETQ. This CDR3 is CASSRVIGTGTYNEQFF. The CDR3 DNA is TGCGCCAGCAGCCGAGTGATCGGGACAGGGACTTACAATGAGCAGTTCTTC.

The rearrangement uses TRBV7-9 and TRBJ2-2, with D maybe TRBD1 (7 bases). Per germline, CDR1 SEHNR and CDR2 FQNEAQ (reference sequence). Trimming stripped 5 bases from V and 1 base from J, with 11 bases between. The CDR3 covers 15 residues. The CDR3 DNA reads TGTGCCAGCAGCAGGGGGGACAGGAACACCGGGGAGCTGTTTTTT. Protein sequence: CASSRGDRNTGELFF.

The gene calls are TRBV2 and TRBJ1-1, with D possibly TRBD1 on 6 matching bases. Germline V gene data show CDR1 as SNHLY and CDR2 as FYNNEI. V lost 1 base and J lost 1, with 10 bases in between. The CDR3 is 15 residues long. The CDR3 here is CASSEVGQPNTEAFF. The DNA of the CDR3 is TGTGCCAGCAGTGAAGTGGGACAACCGAACACTGAAGCTTTCTTT.

This clone was seen a single time. The genes are TRBV20-1 and TRBJ2-1; possible D gene TRBD2, 5 bases. V gave up 6 bases and J gave up 5 bases, with 5 bases separating them. From germline, CDR1 is DFQATT and CDR2 SNEGSKA (reference sequence). There are 10 residues in the CDR3. CDR3 region: CSALDNEQFF. The CDR3 DNA is TGCAGTGCACTAGACAATGAGCAGTTCTTC.

This sequence joins TRBV29-1 and TRBJ2-1; perhaps TRBD2 as D (5 bases). Germline values: CDR1 SQVTM, CDR2 ANQGSEA. Between the trimmed V and J ends, which lost 7 bases and 2 bases, there was a span of 15 bases. The CDR3 covers 14 residues. The CDR3 bases are TGCAGCGGGATGGGCGCGGAGGCCTACAATGAGCAGTTCTTC. This codes for CSGMGAEAYNEQFF.